These 11 T cell receptor beta chains were sequenced from one sample in a study of shared clonotypes between healthy human individuals. Sequencing used immunoSEQ multiplex PCR; TCRdb keeps in-frame clones, though not all of them. The sample shows fewer than 150,000 clones, approximately 70% of them seen only once. Material for sequencing was memory CD8+ T cells sorted from blood. As to subset: CD45RO+ cells pooled with CCR7-negative TemRA cells. These receptors were obtained from a woman aged 30 to 39 in good health.

The chain uses TRBV19 and TRBJ1-3; TRBD1 matches at 8 bases. The CDR3 has 16 amino acids. With V trimmed by 6 bases and J by 0 bases, 7 bases remained unmatched. Germline CDR1 reads LNHDA; CDR2 reads SQIVND (reference sequence). CDR3 nucleotide sequence: TGTGCCAGTAGCCGGACAGGGCCTATCTCTGGAAACACCATATATTTT. Protein product: CASSRTGPISGNTIYF.

The chain has TRBV7-9 and TRBJ2-3; D may be TRBD2 (5 bases). The germline V and J ends were trimmed by 5 bases and 6 bases, with 21 bases remaining between them. This CDR3 comprises 16 residues. Germline V gene data show CDR1 as SEHNR and CDR2 as FQNEAQ (reference sequence). CDR3 protein: CASSPRTYWRLDTQYF. The CDR3 nucleotides read TGTGCCAGCAGCCCCCGGACTTACTGGAGATTGGATACGCAGTATTTT.

This chain connects TRBV9 to TRBJ1-3; D is perhaps TRBD1 (6 bases). Germline-derived CDR1 and CDR2 are SGDLS and YYNGEE. The germline V and J ends were trimmed by 3 bases and 9 bases, with 13 bases remaining between them. The CDR3 consists of 13 residues. CDR3 region: CASSAGTSATIYF. The CDR3 DNA reads TGTGCCAGCAGCGCGGGGACATCAGCCACCATATATTTT.

The genes are TRBV27 and TRBJ2-7, with D hard to call. CDR1 and CDR2 from the germline V gene are MNHEY and SMNVEV (reference sequence). The CDR3 consists of 13 residues. The ends were cut back, 4 bases at V and 3 bases at J, with 10 bases in the middle. The CDR3 nucleotides read TGTGCCAGCAGTTCCCTTGAGAGCTACGAGCAGTACTTC. Its translation: CASSSLESYEQYF.

J is TRBJ2-3 and V is TRBV18; 7 nucleotides agree with TRBD1. Germline assignment: CDR1 KGHSH and CDR2 LQKENI. This CDR3 spans 14 amino acids. Trimming took 3 bases from V and 4 from J; bases not matched to a gene: 4. The CDR3 nucleotides are TGTGCCAGCTCACCCCTAGGACAGGCAGATACGCAGTATTTT. Protein sequence: CASSPLGQADTQYF.

The chain combines TRBV6-4 with TRBJ1-2; D unclear. Germline assignment: CDR1 MRHNA and CDR2 SNTAGT. The CDR3 has 16 amino acids. V lost 5 bases to trimming and J lost 3 bases, with 19 bases between them. CDR3 region: CASSPTPGRPDYGYTF. In DNA, the CDR3 is TGTGCCAGCAGTCCAACACCAGGACGGCCGGACTATGGCTACACCTTC.

This clone has a single count. The CDR3 loop reads CASTIAGVTTYNEQFF. CDR3 sequence (DNA): TGTGCCAGCACCATAGCGGGAGTTACCACCTACAATGAGCAGTTCTTC. The V call is TRBV5-4, the J call TRBJ2-1; 9 bases line up with TRBD2. CDR3 length: 16 residues. V was pared by 6 bases and J by 2 bases, with 9 bases of the junction left unmatched. The V gene's germline CDR1 is SGHNT and CDR2 YYREEE (reference sequence).

This clone was counted between two and nine times. V and J are TRBV6-6 and TRBJ2-3; D tentatively fits TRBD1 or TRBD2 (5 bases each). In germline, CDR1 is MNHNY, CDR2 SVGAGI (reference sequence). Trimming took 6 bases from V and 0 from J, leaving 13 bases between them. The CDR3 spans 15 residues. CDR3 loop: CASSLQDSSTDTQYF. Here the CDR3 DNA reads TGTGCCAGCAGCTTACAGGACTCTAGCACAGATACGCAGTATTTT.

V gene TRBV4-2 combines with J gene TRBJ1-4, with 11 bases lining up with TRBD1. V gave up 4 bases and J gave up 12 bases; unmatched junction bases: 7. The germline V gene encodes CDR1 LGHNA and CDR2 YNFKEQ. The CDR3 runs to 14 residues. The CDR3 DNA follows: TGTGCCAGCAGCCCGGACAGGGGGCCACCCCAACTGTTTTTT. Protein: CASSPDRGPPQLFF.

In this sample, this clone turned up a few times. The V call is TRBV30, the J call TRBJ1-2, with a tentative D call TRBD1 (5 bases). Trimming stripped 1 base from V and 2 bases from J, with 5 bases between. Germline V gene sequence: CDR1 GTSNPN, CDR2 SVGIG (reference sequence). The CDR3 loop spans 12 amino acids. The CDR3 sequence is CAWSGQNYGYTF. CDR3 DNA: TGTGCCTGGAGTGGACAGAACTATGGCTACACCTTC.

The rearrangement uses TRBV13 and TRBJ1-1; D gene ambiguous. Germline V gene data show CDR1 as PRHDT and CDR2 as FYEKMQ (reference sequence). V lost 5 bases and J 1 base, leaving 26 bases between the germline ends. This CDR3 has 19 residues. The DNA for the CDR3 is TGTGCCAGCAGCGCAGAAACCCGGGTCCTGATCGGTCGGAACACTGAAGCTTTCTTT. It translates to CASSAETRVLIGRNTEAFF.